The rows below give T cell receptor beta chains drawn from one sample of a study of cytomegalovirus exposure and HLA in healthy donors. This table comes from immunoSEQ multiplex PCR, and its TCRdb copy is limited to in-frame clones, with some not included. This sample's table reports some 84,000 clones. The sample consisted of PBMCs. These receptors came from a man aged 45-60 years in good health and CMV-seronegative. Each CDR3 is given with its conserved first and last residue. D genes are given only for firm matches.

CDR3 DNA,CDR3 protein,D gene,V gene,J gene
TGTGCCAGCAGTGACCCCAGGAACACCGGGGAGCTGTTTTTT,CASSDPRNTGELFF,NA,TRBV25-1,TRBJ2-2
TGTGCCACCAGCAGGGACAGGGGGGCCTACGAGCAGTACTTC,CATSRDRGAYEQYF,TRBD1,TRBV15,TRBJ2-7
TGTGCCAGCTCACCCGGACAGGAGGGTGGCTACACCTTC,CASSPGQEGGYTF,TRBD1,TRBV18,TRBJ1-2
TGCGCCAGCAGTTTAGGGGTGAAGGGCACTGAAGCTTTCTTT,CASSLGVKGTEAFF,NA,TRBV5-1,TRBJ1-1
TGTGCCAGCAGTACCCGACTAGCGGGGGCCTACGAGCAGTACTTC,CASSTRLAGAYEQYF,TRBD2,TRBV6-1,TRBJ2-7
TGTGCCAGCAGCTTGAAGGTAGGGGCAGGGTCCTACGAGCAGTACTTC,CASSLKVGAGSYEQYF,NA,TRBV5-4,TRBJ2-7
TGTGCCAGCAGCGTAGTAAATACTGGGCCCATGAACACTGAAGCTTTCTTT,CASSVVNTGPMNTEAFF,NA,TRBV9,TRBJ1-1
TGTGCCAGTAGCCCACAGGGAACTCTAGGGCCCCAGCATTTT,CASSPQGTLGPQHF,NA,TRBV19,TRBJ1-5
TGTGCCGGAGGGACAGGGGGCTTTGATTCACCCCTCCACTTT,CAGGTGGFDSPLHF,TRBD1,TRBV19,TRBJ1-6
TGTGCCAGCAGCTTAGACAGGGACAATTCACCCCTCCACTTT,CASSLDRDNSPLHF,NA,TRBV7-6,TRBJ1-6
TGTGCCAGCAGCTTAGACCTCCAGGGGATGGGCGGCTACACCTTC,CASSLDLQGMGGYTF,NA,TRBV11-2,TRBJ1-2
TGTGCCAGCAGTCGACAGGGGGTGGAGGAAAAACTGTTTTTT,CASSRQGVEEKLFF,TRBD1,TRBV28,TRBJ1-4
TGTGCCAGTAGGATTATGGGACACAATAATTCACCCCTCCACTTT,CASRIMGHNNSPLHF,NA,TRBV19,TRBJ1-6
TGTGCCAGCAATCCGGGACACCGGTTGGAGCAGTACTTC,CASNPGHRLEQYF,NA,TRBV2,TRBJ2-7
TGTGCCAGCAGTTTAGGGGCAGGAGAGCAGTACTTC,CASSLGAGEQYF,NA,TRBV27,TRBJ2-7
TGTGCCAGCAGGGCCGGGACTCCTAATCAGCCCCAGCATTTT,CASRAGTPNQPQHF,NA,TRBV6-5,TRBJ1-5
TGCGCCAGCAGCCTGTCTGGGACAGACAATGAGCAGTTCTTC,CASSLSGTDNEQFF,TRBD1,TRBV5-1,TRBJ2-1
TGTGCCAGCAGTCTAAGGGGGACCCCCAATGAAGCTTTCTTT,CASSLRGTPNEAFF,NA,TRBV6-1,TRBJ1-1
TGCGCCAGCAGTGAGTCTGAGGGTTTCGGGAATGAGCAGTTCTTC,CASSESEGFGNEQFF,NA,TRBV10-1,TRBJ2-1
TGTGCCAGCAGCTTAGGACAGGGGATAAACTATGGCTACACCTTC,CASSLGQGINYGYTF,TRBD1,TRBV7-6,TRBJ1-2
TGTGCCATTCGACAGGGGGCGAACACCGGGGAGCTGTTTTTT,CAIRQGANTGELFF,TRBD1,TRBV10-3,TRBJ2-2
TGTGCCTGGACCGCCCCTCAAGCGGGGGTTTACGAGCAGTACTTC,CAWTAPQAGVYEQYF,TRBD2,TRBV30,TRBJ2-7
TGTGCCAGCAGTTCGACGACTAGCGGGGGGCGGGAGACCCAGTACTTC,CASSSTTSGGRETQYF,TRBD2,TRBV6-5,TRBJ2-5
TGCGCCAGCAGCCCCCGCGCTAGCGGGGGCCTTAGAGACTACGAGCAGTACTTC,CASSPRASGGLRDYEQYF,TRBD2,TRBV4-3,TRBJ2-7
TGCAGCGTCGCTCCGGGGGGTTACGAGCAGTACTTC,CSVAPGGYEQYF,TRBD2,TRBV29-1,TRBJ2-7
TGTGCCAGCAGTTTTTGGTCGGGGGGGAGCTCTGGAAACACCATATATTTT,CASSFWSGGSSGNTIYF,NA,TRBV28,TRBJ1-3
TGTGCCAGCAGCTTAATTGGGACAGGCAATTCACCCCTCCACTTT,CASSLIGTGNSPLHF,TRBD1,TRBV7-2,TRBJ1-6
TGTGCCAGCAGCGCGACAGCAACTAATGAAAAACTGTTTTTT,CASSATATNEKLFF,NA,TRBV9,TRBJ1-4